Following are 22 T cell receptor beta chains from one sample sequenced in a study of cytomegalovirus exposure and HLA in healthy donors. The PCR ran on 60 Vbeta and 13 Jbeta primers. Sequenced by immunoSEQ multiplex PCR; TCRdb stores in-frame clones only, minus some. The sample includes over 95,000 clones, around three quarters of them seen just once. Sample: PBMCs. All receptors come from a female donor in good health and CMV-seronegative.

V is TRBV5-6 and J is TRBJ1-4, with D possibly TRBD1 on 6 matching bases. This CDR3 is 15 amino acids long. V was shortened by 1 base and J by 4 bases, with 11 bases between the two germline ends. Per the germline V gene, CDR1 is SGHDT and CDR2 is YYEEEE. The CDR3 DNA is TGTGCCAGCAGCTTGTTCAGGGGAGATAATGAAAAACTGTTTTTT. The encoded protein is CASSLFRGDNEKLFF.

The chain employs TRBV7-6 and TRBJ2-7; 7 nucleotides agree with TRBD1. The V and J ends lost 4 bases and 2 bases, in that order; junction bases with no gene match: 8. This CDR3 contains 15 residues. Looked up from germline, CDR1 is SGHVS and CDR2 is FNYEAQ. As DNA, the CDR3 is TGTGCCAGCAGCTCCGGACAGGACCCCCCCTACGAGCAGTACTTC. Amino acid sequence: CASSSGQDPPYEQYF.

This clone has a handful of counts. V gene TRBV5-6 combines with J gene TRBJ2-3, with TRBD2 matching 15 bases. V gave up 4 bases and J gave up 0 bases; unmatched junction bases: 6. Germline values: CDR1 SGHDT, CDR2 YYEEEE. The CDR3 runs 18 residues. CDR3 loop: CASSPGLAGGQSTDTQYF. In DNA form, the CDR3 reads TGTGCCAGCAGCCCAGGACTAGCGGGGGGGCAAAGCACAGATACGCAGTATTTT.

The V gene is TRBV25-1, the J gene TRBJ1-5, with D possibly matching TRBD1 (6 bases). The CDR3 is 14 amino acids. The germline V gene has CDR1 MGHDK and CDR2 SYGVNS. With 2 bases removed from V and 3 bases from J, the gap between germline ends came to 8 bases. The CDR3 sequence is CASSEGQSNQPQHF. CDR3 in DNA: TGTGCCAGCAGTGAAGGACAGTCCAATCAGCCCCAGCATTTT.

The chain recombines TRBV9 with TRBJ2-1; D perhaps matches TRBD2 (6 bases). This CDR3 region has 16 residues. V was trimmed by 0 bases and J by 0 bases, leaving 10 bases between them. The germline gives CDR1 SGDLS, CDR2 YYNGEE. CDR3 nucleotide sequence: TGTGCCAGCAGCGTAGGAGCCGGGAGCTCCTACAATGAGCAGTTCTTC. Its translation: CASSVGAGSSYNEQFF.

The sample holds a few counts of this clone. This chain links TRBV6-1 with TRBJ2-5; D may be TRBD1 (6 bases). Per germline, CDR1 MNHNS and CDR2 SASEGT. This CDR3 spans 13 amino acids. Trimming took off 1 base at V and 5 bases at J, with 8 bases between the two ends. The CDR3 loop reads CASSEDRVETQYF. The CDR3 DNA follows: TGTGCCAGCAGTGAAGACAGGGTTGAGACCCAGTACTTC.

The gene calls are TRBV19 and TRBJ2-1, with 13 bases aligning to TRBD2. The germline CDR1 and CDR2 sequences are LNHDA and SQIVND (reference sequence). This CDR3 comprises 13 residues. V shed 9 bases, J shed 12 bases, and the junction held 8 bases outside the gene matches. The CDR3 spells CASGLAGAKLQFF. The CDR3 DNA is TGTGCCAGCGGACTAGCGGGGGCCAAATTGCAGTTCTTC. Filled out from reference TRBV19 and TRBJ2-1, the complete variable domain reads DGGITQSPKYLFRKEGQNVTLSCEQNLNHDAMYWYRQDPGQGLRLIYYSQIVNDFQKGDIAEGYSVSREKKESFPLTVTSAQKNPTAFYLCASGLAGAKLQFFGPGTRLTVL.

The genes are TRBV2 and TRBJ2-1; 9 positions match TRBD2. From germline, CDR1 is SNHLY and CDR2 FYNNEI. This CDR3 contains 15 residues. The ends lost 6 bases at V and 4 bases at J; junction bases unmatched: 7. CDR3 DNA sequence: TGTGCCAGCAGAAGAGGGACTAGCTCGTACAATGAGCAGTTCTTC. Its translation is CASRRGTSSYNEQFF.

The chain combines TRBV27 with TRBJ2-3; unclear D gene. The CDR3 covers 14 residues. The germline V gene has CDR1 MNHEY and CDR2 SMNVEV (reference sequence). V lost 3 bases to trimming and J lost 3 bases, with 10 bases between them. CDR3 nucleotides: TGTGCCAGCAGTTTCTTCGAACGGACAGATACGCAGTATTTT. It encodes CASSFFERTDTQYF.

The rearrangement uses TRBV9 and TRBJ2-7; D perhaps matches TRBD2 (5 bases). This CDR3 has 14 amino acids. Per the germline V gene, CDR1 is SGDLS and CDR2 is YYNGEE. The ends were cut back, 4 bases at V and 6 bases at J, with 17 bases in the middle. This chain's CDR3 is CASSWESSTSEQYF. The CDR3 DNA is TGTGCCAGCAGCTGGGAGAGTAGCACTTCCGAGCAGTACTTC. Looking up the rest from reference TRBV9 and TRBJ2-7 gives the full variable domain: DSGVTQTPKHLITATGQRVTLRCSPRSGDLSVYWYQQSLDQGLQFLIQYYNGEERAKGNILERFSAQQFPDLHSELNLSSLELGDSALYFCASSWESSTSEQYFGPGTRLTVT.

This chain connects TRBV5-1 to TRBJ2-3; a weak D match, TRBD1 (7 bases). V was pared by 5 bases and J by 9 bases, with 22 bases between. Germline values: CDR1 SGHRS, CDR2 YFSETQ. The length of the CDR3 is 15 residues. CDR3 nucleotide sequence: TGCGCCAGCAGTCAGGGGGGAACCGAGGGCCACACGCAGTATTTT. This gives the protein CASSQGGTEGHTQYF. Full variable domain (rest looked up from reference TRBV5-1 and TRBJ2-3): KAGVTQTPRYLIKTRGQQVTLSCSPISGHRSVSWYQQTPGQGLQFLFEYFSETQRNKGNFPGRFSGRQFSNSRSEMNVSTLELGDSALYLCASSQGGTEGHTQYFGPGTRLTVL.

The chain combines TRBV5-6 with TRBJ1-6, with D possibly being TRBD1 (5 bases). Germline V gives CDR1 SGHDT, CDR2 YYEEEE. The V end was cut by 4 bases, the J end by 7 bases, with 12 bases between. The CDR3 is 14 residues long. CDR3 sequence (DNA): TGTGCCAGCAGCGGGGGGGACGAAAATTCACCCCTCCACTTT. Its translation: CASSGGDENSPLHF.

The chain carries TRBV7-2 and TRBJ2-5, with D possibly TRBD2 on 6 matching bases. Trimming removed 1 base from V and 5 bases from J, with 14 bases in between. This CDR3 has 15 residues. Per the germline V gene, CDR1 is SGHTA and CDR2 is FQGNSA. The CDR3 DNA sequence: TGTGCCAGCAGCTTAGATGGGGCCCGGGGGGAGACCCAGTACTTC. Translating it yields CASSLDGARGETQYF.

CDR3 DNA: TGTGCCAGCAGTTTATGGCGACCTCAGGGGGCAAGTAATCAGCCCCAGCATTTT. Protein: CASSLWRPQGASNQPQHF. The chain recombines TRBV28 with TRBJ1-5; 8 bases are a match to TRBD1. Germline CDR1 and CDR2: MDHEN and SYDVKM. The CDR3 covers 18 residues. The V and J ends lost 0 bases and 4 bases, in that order; junction bases with no gene match: 11.

This chain uses TRBV19 with TRBJ2-5, with 8 nucleotides matching TRBD1. The ends lost 7 bases at V and 0 bases at J; junction bases unmatched: 7. This CDR3 has 15 residues. Germline CDR1 LNHDA, CDR2 SQIVND (reference sequence). The CDR3 DNA is TGTGCCAGTACCCAGGGGGCCTCGTACCAAGAGACCCAGTACTTC. It codes for CASTQGASYQETQYF.

The chain carries TRBV7-2 and TRBJ2-1; 7 bases line up with TRBD2. The CDR3 covers 13 residues. The trim removed 3 bases at V and 6 bases at J, leaving 2 bases unmatched. CDR1 is SGHTA, CDR2 FQGNSA, per germline. The DNA of the CDR3 is TGTGCCAGCAGCTTTGGGGGGGGCAATGAGCAGTTCTTC. Encoded protein: CASSFGGGNEQFF.

The chain links TRBV11-2 to TRBJ2-7; D might be TRBD2 (6 bases). CDR1 and CDR2 from the germline V gene are SGHAT and FQNNGV. The V end lost 5 bases, the J end lost 0 bases, and 17 bases lay between the germline ends. This CDR3 comprises 16 residues. CDR3 DNA sequence: TGTGCCAGCAGCCCGCGCGGGACGGTGAGCTCCTACGAGCAGTACTTC. This translates into CASSPRGTVSSYEQYF.

J is TRBJ2-7 and V is TRBV12-5; a weak D match, TRBD2 (6 bases). V was pared by 6 bases and J by 5 bases, with 11 bases between. CDR1 is LGHNT, CDR2 FRNRAP, per germline. This CDR3 is built from 12 residues. The CDR3 spells CASGEGPDEQYF. DNA for the CDR3: TGTGCTAGTGGGGAGGGCCCGGACGAGCAGTACTTC.

The gene calls are TRBV10-2 and TRBJ2-7; D is possibly TRBD1 (7 bases). Germline loops: CDR1 WSHSY, CDR2 SAAADI. The CDR3 length is 12 residues. CDR3: CAVRGDSYEQYF. Here the CDR3 DNA reads TGCGCTGTCAGGGGGGACTCCTACGAGCAGTACTTC.

The chain has TRBV27 and TRBJ1-3, with unresolved D. Trimming removed 8 bases from V and 3 bases from J, with 20 bases in between. The CDR3 is made up of 16 amino acids. Germline V gene sequence: CDR1 MNHEY, CDR2 SMNVEV (reference sequence). CDR3 nucleotides: TGTGCCAGCTTCGACACGCCGGGAGGCTGTGGAAACACCATATATTTT. Its translation: CASFDTPGGCGNTIYF.

This chain joins TRBV2 and TRBJ2-7, with 9 nucleotides matching TRBD1. The V gene's germline CDR1 is SNHLY and CDR2 FYNNEI. The CDR3 runs to 14 residues. V dropped 8 bases and J dropped 1; count of bases not matched to a gene: 6. This CDR3 is CASRSGTGSYEQYF. The CDR3 coding sequence is TGTGCCAGCCGATCCGGGACAGGGTCCTACGAGCAGTACTTC.

This clone has a handful of counts. This chain uses TRBV15 with TRBJ2-7; a possible D gene is TRBD1 (7 bases). CDR1 LNHNV and CDR2 YYDKDF come from the germline V gene (reference sequence). The V gene lost 9 bases and the J gene lost 3 bases, with 15 bases spanning the gap. This CDR3 has 13 amino acids. This CDR3 reads CATGGDSIYEQYF. The CDR3 nucleotides read TGTGCCACAGGCGGGGACAGCATCTACGAGCAGTACTTC.